This T cell receptor beta chain came from a study of blood T cells in healthy people across ages. On the study more broadly: Template-switching capture recovered about one barcoded beta molecule per two T cells.

The CDR3 consists of 16 residues. Germline CDR1 MNHEY, CDR2 SMNVEV (reference sequence). After removal of 3 bases from V and 0 bases from J, the junction contained 3 bases not matched to a gene. The second PCR ran about 6 to 12 cycles with a sample-barcoded 5' primer and J-beta primers. Every cDNA molecule carried a tag from a template-switch adaptor bearing 12 random nucleotides. TCRdb reanalysed the 5' RACE reads using MiXCR and keeps one entry per CDR3 protein. The data show about 970,000 distinct CDR3 sequences, just over 50% seen once. Every donor contributed 7.5 to 10 milliliters of peripheral blood by blood draw. The authors isolated at least 6 million PBMCs per sample.

Sample: blood. The receptor comes from a woman in her sixties in good health. The chain is built from TRBV27 and TRBJ2-7; 12 bases are a match to TRBD1. The CDR3 region is CASSLGQGAPSYEQYF. As DNA, the CDR3 is TGTGCCAGCAGTTTGGGACAGGGGGCTCCCTCCTACGAGCAGTACTTC.